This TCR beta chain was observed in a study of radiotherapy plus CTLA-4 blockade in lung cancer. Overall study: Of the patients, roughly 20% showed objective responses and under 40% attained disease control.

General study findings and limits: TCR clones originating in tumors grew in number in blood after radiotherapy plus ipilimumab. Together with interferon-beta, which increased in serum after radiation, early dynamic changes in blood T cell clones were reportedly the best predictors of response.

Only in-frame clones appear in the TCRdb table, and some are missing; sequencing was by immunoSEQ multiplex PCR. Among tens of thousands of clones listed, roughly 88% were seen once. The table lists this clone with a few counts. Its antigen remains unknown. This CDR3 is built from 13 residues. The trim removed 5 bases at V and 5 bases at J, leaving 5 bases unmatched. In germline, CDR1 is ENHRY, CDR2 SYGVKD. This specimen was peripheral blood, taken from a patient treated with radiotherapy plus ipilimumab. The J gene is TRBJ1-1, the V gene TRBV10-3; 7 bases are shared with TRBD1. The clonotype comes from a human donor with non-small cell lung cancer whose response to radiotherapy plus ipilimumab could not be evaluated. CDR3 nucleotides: TGTGCCATCAGTAACACAGGGGAGACTGAAGCTTTCTTT. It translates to CAISNTGETEAFF.